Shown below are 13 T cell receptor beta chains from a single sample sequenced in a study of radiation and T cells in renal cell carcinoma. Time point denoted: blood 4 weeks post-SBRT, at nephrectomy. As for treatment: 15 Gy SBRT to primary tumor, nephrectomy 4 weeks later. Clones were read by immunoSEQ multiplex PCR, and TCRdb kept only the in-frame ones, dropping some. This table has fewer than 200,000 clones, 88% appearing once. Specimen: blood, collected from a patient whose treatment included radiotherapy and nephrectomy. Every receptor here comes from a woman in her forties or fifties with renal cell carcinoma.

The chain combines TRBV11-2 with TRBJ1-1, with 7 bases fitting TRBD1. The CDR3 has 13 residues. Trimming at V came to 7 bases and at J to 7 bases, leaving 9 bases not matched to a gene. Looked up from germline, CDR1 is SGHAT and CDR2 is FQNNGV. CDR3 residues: CASTIPTGREAFF. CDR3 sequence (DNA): TGTGCCAGCACGATCCCGACAGGGCGTGAAGCTTTCTTT.

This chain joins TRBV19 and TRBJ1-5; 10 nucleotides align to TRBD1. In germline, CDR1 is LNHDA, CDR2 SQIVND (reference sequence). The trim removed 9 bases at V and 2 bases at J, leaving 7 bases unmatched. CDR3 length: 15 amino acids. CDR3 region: CASSGTGVRNQPQHF. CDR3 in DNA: TGTGCCAGCAGCGGGACAGGGGTGCGCAATCAGCCCCAGCATTTT.

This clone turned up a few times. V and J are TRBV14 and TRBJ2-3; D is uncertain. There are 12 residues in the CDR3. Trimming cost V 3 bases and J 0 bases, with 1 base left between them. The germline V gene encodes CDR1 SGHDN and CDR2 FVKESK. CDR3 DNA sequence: TGTGCCAGCAGCCATAGCACAGATACGCAGTATTTT. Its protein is CASSHSTDTQYF.

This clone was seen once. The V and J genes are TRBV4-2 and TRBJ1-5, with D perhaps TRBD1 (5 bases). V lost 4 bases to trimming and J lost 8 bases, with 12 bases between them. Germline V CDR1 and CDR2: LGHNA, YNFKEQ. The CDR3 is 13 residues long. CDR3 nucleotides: TGTGCCAGCAGCCTCTCCTCGGGGGAGCCCCAGCATTTT. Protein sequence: CASSLSSGEPQHF.

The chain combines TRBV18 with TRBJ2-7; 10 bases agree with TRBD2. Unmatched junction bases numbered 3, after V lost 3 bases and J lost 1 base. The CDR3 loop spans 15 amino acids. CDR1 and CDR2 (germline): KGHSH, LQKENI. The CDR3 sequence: CASSPGLAVSYEQYF. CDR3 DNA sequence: TGTGCCAGCTCACCCGGACTAGCGGTGTCCTACGAGCAGTACTTC.

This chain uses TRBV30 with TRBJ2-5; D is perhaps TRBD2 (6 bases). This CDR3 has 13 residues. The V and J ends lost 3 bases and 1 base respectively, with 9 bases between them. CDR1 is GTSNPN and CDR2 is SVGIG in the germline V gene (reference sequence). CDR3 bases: TGTGCCTGGAGGATCGGGGGCCAAGAGACCCAGTACTTC. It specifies CAWRIGGQETQYF.

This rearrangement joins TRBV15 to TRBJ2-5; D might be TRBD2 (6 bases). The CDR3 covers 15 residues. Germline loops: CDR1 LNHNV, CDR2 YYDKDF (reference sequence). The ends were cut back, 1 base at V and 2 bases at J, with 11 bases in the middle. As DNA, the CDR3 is TGTGCCACCAGCAGAGCGTGGGACTCACAAGAGACCCAGTACTTC. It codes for CATSRAWDSQETQYF. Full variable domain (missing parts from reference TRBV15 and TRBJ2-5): DAMVIQNPRYQVTQFGKPVTLSCSQTLNHNVMYWYQQKSSQAPKLLFHYYDKDFNNEADTPDNFQSRRPNTSFCFLDIRSPGLGDTAMYLCATSRAWDSQETQYFGPGTRLLVL.

DNA of the CDR3: TGTGCCAGCAGCGTTGGAGTTGGGATAAACACTGAAGCTTTCTTT. Translating it yields CASSVGVGINTEAFF. The chain couples TRBV7-2 to TRBJ1-1; D remains ambiguous. The V end was cut by 5 bases, the J end by 2 bases, with 15 bases between. The CDR3 runs to 15 residues. From germline, CDR1 is SGHTA and CDR2 FQGNSA. Looking up the rest from reference TRBV7-2 and TRBJ1-1 gives the full variable domain: GAGVSQSPSNKVTEKGKDVELRCDPISGHTALYWYRQSLGQGLEFLIYFQGNSAPDKSGLPSDRFSAERTGGSVSTLTIQRTQQEDSAVYLCASSVGVGINTEAFFGQGTRLTVV.

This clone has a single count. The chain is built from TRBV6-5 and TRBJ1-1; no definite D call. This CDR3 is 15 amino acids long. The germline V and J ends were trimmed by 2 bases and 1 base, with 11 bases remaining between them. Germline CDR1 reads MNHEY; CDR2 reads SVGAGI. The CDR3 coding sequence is TGTGCCAGCAGTTACCCCGGAACGGGGAACACTGAAGCTTTCTTT. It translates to CASSYPGTGNTEAFF.

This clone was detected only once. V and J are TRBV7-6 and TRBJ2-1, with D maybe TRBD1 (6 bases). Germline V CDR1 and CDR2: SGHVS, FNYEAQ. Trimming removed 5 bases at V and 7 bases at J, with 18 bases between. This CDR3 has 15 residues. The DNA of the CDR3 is TGTGCCAGCAGCCGCCTGACCCAGGGGTCGAATGAGCAGTTCTTC. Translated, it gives CASSRLTQGSNEQFF.

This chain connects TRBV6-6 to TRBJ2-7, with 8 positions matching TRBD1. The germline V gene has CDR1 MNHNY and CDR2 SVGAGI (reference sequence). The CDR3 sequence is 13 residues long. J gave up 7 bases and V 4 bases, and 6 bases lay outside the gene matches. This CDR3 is CASSSTGVGEQYF. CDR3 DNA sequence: TGTGCCAGCAGTTCGACAGGGGTAGGAGAGCAGTACTTC.

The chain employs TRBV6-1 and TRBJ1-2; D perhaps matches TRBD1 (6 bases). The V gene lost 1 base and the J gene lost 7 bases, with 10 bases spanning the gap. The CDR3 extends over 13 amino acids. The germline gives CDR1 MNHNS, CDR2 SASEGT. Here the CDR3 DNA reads TGTGCCAGCAGTGAAGGACAGGTTCTTGGCTACACCTTC. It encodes CASSEGQVLGYTF.

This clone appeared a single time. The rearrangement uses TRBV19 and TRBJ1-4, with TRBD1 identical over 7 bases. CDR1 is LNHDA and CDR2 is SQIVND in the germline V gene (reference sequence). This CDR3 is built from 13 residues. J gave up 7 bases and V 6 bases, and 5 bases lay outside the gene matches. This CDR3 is CASSWGQPEKLFF. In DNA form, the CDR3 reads TGTGCCAGTAGCTGGGGACAGCCTGAAAAACTGTTTTTT.